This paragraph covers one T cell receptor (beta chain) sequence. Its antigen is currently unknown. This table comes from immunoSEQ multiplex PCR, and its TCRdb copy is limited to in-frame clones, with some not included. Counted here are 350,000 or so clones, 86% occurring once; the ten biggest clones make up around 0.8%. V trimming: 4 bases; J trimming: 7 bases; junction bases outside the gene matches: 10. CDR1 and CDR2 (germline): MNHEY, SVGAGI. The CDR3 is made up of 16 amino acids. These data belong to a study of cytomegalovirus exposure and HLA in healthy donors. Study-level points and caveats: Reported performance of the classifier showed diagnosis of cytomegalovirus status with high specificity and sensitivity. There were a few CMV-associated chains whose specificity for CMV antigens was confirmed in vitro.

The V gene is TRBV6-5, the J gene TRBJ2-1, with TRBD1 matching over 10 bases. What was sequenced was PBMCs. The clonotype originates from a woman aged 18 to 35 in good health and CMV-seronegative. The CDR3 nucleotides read TGTGCCAGCAGTTCCCCCGGGACAGGGGTAAATAATGAGCAGTTCTTC. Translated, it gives CASSSPGTGVNNEQFF.